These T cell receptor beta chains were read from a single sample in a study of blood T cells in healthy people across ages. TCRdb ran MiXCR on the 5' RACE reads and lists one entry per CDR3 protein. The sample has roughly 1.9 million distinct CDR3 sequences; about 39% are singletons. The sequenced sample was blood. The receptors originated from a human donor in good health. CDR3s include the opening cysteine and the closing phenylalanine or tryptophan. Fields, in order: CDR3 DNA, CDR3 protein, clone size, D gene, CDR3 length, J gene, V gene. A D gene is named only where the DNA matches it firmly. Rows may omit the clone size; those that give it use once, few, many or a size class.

TGTGCCAGCAGCCAAGGTAGACAGGGGTTTACCTCCTACGAGCAGTACTTC | CASSQGRQGFTSYEQYF | NA | TRBD1 | 17 | TRBJ2-7 | TRBV3-1
TGTGCCAGCAGTTTTGGCAGTAGCGGCGGGAACGAACAGTTCTTC | CASSFGSSGGNEQFF | NA | NA | 15 | TRBJ2-1 | TRBV12-3/TRBV12-4
TGCAGTGCTAGGATAGCGGGGACTTCGGGGGAGCAGTACTTC | CSARIAGTSGEQYF | NA | TRBD2 | 14 | TRBJ2-4 | TRBV20-1
TGTGCCAGCAGCCCGGCGGGGGGAATCAACACTGAAGCTTTCTTT | CASSPAGGINTEAFF | NA | NA | 15 | TRBJ1-1 | TRBV7-3
TGTGCCATCAGTGAGTCCAGGCTCTATGGCTACACCTTC | CAISESRLYGYTF | many | NA | 13 | TRBJ1-2 | TRBV10-3
TGTGCCAGCAGCCAAGGTTATGACAGGGGCACAGATACGCAGTATTTT | CASSQGYDRGTDTQYF | NA | TRBD1 | 16 | TRBJ2-3 | TRBV3-1
TGTGCCAACAGTTTAGCAGGGAGGGGCTATGGCTACACCTTC | CANSLAGRGYGYTF | few | NA | 14 | TRBJ1-2 | TRBV27
TGCAGTGCTGGAGATCGGACTAGCGGGTACAATGAGCAGTTCTTC | CSAGDRTSGYNEQFF | NA | TRBD2 | 15 | TRBJ2-1 | TRBV20-1
TGCAGCGTCGGAATGGAGAACACCGGGGAGCTGTTTTTT | CSVGMENTGELFF | few | NA | 13 | TRBJ2-2 | TRBV29-1
TGTGCCAGCAGGTGGAGGACAGGGGGCTATGAGGACTACGAGCAGTACTTC | CASRWRTGGYEDYEQYF | NA | TRBD1 | 17 | TRBJ2-7 | TRBV2
TGTGCCATCAGTCAGCGGCACACCCCGGACTACGAGCAGTACTTC | CAISQRHTPDYEQYF | NA | NA | 15 | TRBJ2-7 | TRBV10-3
TGTGCCAGCGGCTTAATGGCTGGCAACACAGATACGCAGTATTTT | CASGLMAGNTDTQYF | NA | NA | 15 | TRBJ2-3 | TRBV13
TGTGCCAGCGGTTACGGGCTAGCCTACGAGCAGTACTTC | CASGYGLAYEQYF | NA | NA | 13 | TRBJ2-7 | TRBV6-6
TGCAGTGCTAGAGATAAGGGACAGGGTGTTTATGGCTACACCTTC | CSARDKGQGVYGYTF | NA | TRBD1 | 15 | TRBJ1-2 | TRBV20-1
TGTGCCAGCGCGACAGGGCGGAATCAGCCCCAGCATTTT | CASATGRNQPQHF | few | TRBD1 | 13 | TRBJ1-5 | TRBV2
TGTGCCAGCAGTTTAATCGCGGGGGGTTTCAATGAGCAGTTCTTC | CASSLIAGGFNEQFF | few | TRBD2 | 15 | TRBJ2-1 | TRBV28
TGTGCCAGCAGCTTGACAACAGGGGGAAACACTGAAGCTTTCTTT | CASSLTTGGNTEAFF | NA | TRBD1 | 15 | TRBJ1-1 | TRBV5-4
TGTGCCAGCAGTGTCACCGGGTGGGATACGCAGTATTTT | CASSVTGWDTQYF | NA | NA | 13 | TRBJ2-3 | TRBV2
TGTGCCAGCAGCCAAGATCCAACGTTAAACATTCAGTACTTC | CASSQDPTLNIQYF | NA | NA | 14 | TRBJ2-4 | TRBV3-1
TGTGCCAGCAGCCCACGGGACAGGAACTATGGCTACACCTTC | CASSPRDRNYGYTF | few | TRBD1 | 14 | TRBJ1-2 | TRBV7-2
TGTGCCAGCAGCTTAGCAGGGTTCCTACTCGTAAATCAGCCCCAGCATTTT | CASSLAGFLLVNQPQHF | NA | NA | 17 | TRBJ1-5 | TRBV7-8
TGTGCCAGCACCCAAACCCGGGACCACATGAACACTGAAGCTTTCTTT | CASTQTRDHMNTEAFF | NA | NA | 16 | TRBJ1-1 | TRBV28
TGTGCCAGCAGTGACGGACTAGCTGATGCCCCAGTCAATGGGGAGCAGTTCTTC | CASSDGLADAPVNGEQFF | NA | TRBD2 | 18 | TRBJ2-1 | TRBV2
TGCGCCAGCAGCTTGGTTGCGGTCAACACCGGGACCCAGTACTTC | CASSLVAVNTGTQYF | many | NA | 15 | TRBJ2-5 | TRBV5-1
TGTGCCAGCAGCGTAGAGGCCCGCCCGGGGAGGAACTATGGCTACACCTTC | CASSVEARPGRNYGYTF | few | NA | 17 | TRBJ1-2 | TRBV9
TGTGCCAGCAGTCCAGGGGAAAAGGGTTACACTGAAGCTTTCTTT | CASSPGEKGYTEAFF | NA | NA | 15 | TRBJ1-1 | TRBV9
TGTGCTTGCACCCTGACACCGGGACCCCCTCGCAGTGGCTACACCTTC | CACTLTPGPPRSGYTF | NA | NA | 16 | TRBJ1-2 | TRBV7-2
TGTGTCAGCAGCTGGGGAGCCCAGGGGCCTCCTCGCGAGCAGTACTTC | CVSSWGAQGPPREQYF | NA | NA | 16 | TRBJ2-7 | TRBV5-6
TGCAGTGCTAGCGAACCATGGGACAGATTTTCATACGAGCAGTACTTC | CSASEPWDRFSYEQYF | NA | TRBD1 | 16 | TRBJ2-7 | TRBV20-1
TGCGCCAGCAGCCAAGATTTCGGTCAGCCCCAGCATTTT | CASSQDFGQPQHF | few | NA | 13 | TRBJ1-5 | TRBV4-3
TGCAGCGTTGATCGGTTTGTCACCTCGGGAGGCGGCTACACCTTC | CSVDRFVTSGGGYTF | NA | NA | 15 | TRBJ1-2 | TRBV29-1
TGTGCCAGCAGCTTAAGCGCAACCCAAGAGACCCAGTACTTC | CASSLSATQETQYF | NA | NA | 14 | TRBJ2-5 | TRBV7-2